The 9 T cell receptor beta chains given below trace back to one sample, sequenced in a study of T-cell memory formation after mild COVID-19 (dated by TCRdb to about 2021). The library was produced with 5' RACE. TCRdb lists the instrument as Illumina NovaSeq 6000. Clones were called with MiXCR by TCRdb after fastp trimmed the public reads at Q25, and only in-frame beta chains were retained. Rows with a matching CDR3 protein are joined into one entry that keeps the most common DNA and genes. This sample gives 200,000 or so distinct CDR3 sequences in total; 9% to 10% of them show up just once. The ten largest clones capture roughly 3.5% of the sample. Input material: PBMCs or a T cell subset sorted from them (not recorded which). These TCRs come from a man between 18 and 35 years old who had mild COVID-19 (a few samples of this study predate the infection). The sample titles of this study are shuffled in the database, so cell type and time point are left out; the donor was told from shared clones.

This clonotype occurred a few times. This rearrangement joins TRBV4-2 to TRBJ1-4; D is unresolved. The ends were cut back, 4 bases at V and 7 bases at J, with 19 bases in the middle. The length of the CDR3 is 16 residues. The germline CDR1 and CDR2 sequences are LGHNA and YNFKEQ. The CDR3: CASSLSRDLSPEKLFF. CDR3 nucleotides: TGTGCCAGCAGCCTTTCAAGAGACCTTAGTCCTGAAAAACTGTTTTTT.

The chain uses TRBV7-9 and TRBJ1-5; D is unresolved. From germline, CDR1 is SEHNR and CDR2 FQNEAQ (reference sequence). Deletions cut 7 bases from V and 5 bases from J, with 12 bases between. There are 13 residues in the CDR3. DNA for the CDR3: TGTGCCAGCAACGGACGGATGGATCAGCCCCAGCATTTT. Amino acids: CASNGRMDQPQHF.

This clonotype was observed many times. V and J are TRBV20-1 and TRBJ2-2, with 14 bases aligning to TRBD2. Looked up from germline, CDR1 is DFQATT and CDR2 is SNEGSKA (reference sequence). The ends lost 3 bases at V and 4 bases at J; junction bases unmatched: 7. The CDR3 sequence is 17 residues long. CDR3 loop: CSASAPGLAGATGELFF. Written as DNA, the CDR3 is TGCAGTGCTAGCGCGCCGGGACTAGCGGGGGCCACCGGGGAGCTGTTTTTT.

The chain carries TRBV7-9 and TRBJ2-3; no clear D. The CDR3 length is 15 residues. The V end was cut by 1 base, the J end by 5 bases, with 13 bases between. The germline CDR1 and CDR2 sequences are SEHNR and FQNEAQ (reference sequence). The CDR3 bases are TGTGCCAGCAGCTTAGAAGGTACCAGCTTAGATACGCAGTATTTT. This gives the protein CASSLEGTSLDTQYF.

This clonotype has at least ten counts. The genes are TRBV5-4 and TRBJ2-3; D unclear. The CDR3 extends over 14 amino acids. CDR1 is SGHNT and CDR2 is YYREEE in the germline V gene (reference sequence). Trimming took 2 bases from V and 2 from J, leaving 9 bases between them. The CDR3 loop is CASSFPEITDTQYF. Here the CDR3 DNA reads TGTGCCAGCAGCTTTCCCGAGATCACAGATACGCAGTATTTT.

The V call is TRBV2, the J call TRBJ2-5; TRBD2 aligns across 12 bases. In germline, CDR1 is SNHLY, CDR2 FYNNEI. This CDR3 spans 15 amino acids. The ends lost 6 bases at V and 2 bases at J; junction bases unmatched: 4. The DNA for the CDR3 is TGTGCCAGCAGAGGACTAGCGGGGCAACAAGAGACCCAGTACTTC. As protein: CASRGLAGQQETQYF.

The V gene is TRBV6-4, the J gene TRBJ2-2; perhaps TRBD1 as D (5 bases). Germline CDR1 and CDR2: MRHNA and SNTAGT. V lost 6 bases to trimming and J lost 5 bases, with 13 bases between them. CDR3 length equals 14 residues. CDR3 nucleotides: TGTGCCAGCAGCGCCATAGGGGCGACCGGGGAGCTGTTTTTT. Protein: CASSAIGATGELFF.

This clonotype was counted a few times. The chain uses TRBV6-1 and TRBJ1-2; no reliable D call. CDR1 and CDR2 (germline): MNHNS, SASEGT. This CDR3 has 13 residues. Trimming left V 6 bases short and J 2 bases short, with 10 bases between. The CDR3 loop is CASSGRSNYGYTF. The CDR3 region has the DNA TGTGCCAGCAGCGGACGGAGCAACTATGGCTACACCTTC.

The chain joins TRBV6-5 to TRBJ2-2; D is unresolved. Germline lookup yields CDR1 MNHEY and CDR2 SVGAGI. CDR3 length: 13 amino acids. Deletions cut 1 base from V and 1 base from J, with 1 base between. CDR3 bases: TGTGCCAGCAGTTACTGGAACACCGGGGAGCTGTTTTTT. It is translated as CASSYWNTGELFF.